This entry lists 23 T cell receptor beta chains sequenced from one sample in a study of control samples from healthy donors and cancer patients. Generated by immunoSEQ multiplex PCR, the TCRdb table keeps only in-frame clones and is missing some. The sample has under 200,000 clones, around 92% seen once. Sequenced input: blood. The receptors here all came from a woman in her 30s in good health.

The CDR3 protein is CASRGTSKETQYF. CDR3 sequence (DNA): TGTGCCAGTAGAGGGACATCCAAAGAGACCCAGTACTTC. The chain joins TRBV19 to TRBJ2-5; tentative D call: TRBD1 (6 bases). From germline, CDR1 is LNHDA and CDR2 SQIVND (reference sequence). V was trimmed by 6 bases and J by 3 bases, leaving 11 bases between them. This CDR3 is 13 amino acids long.

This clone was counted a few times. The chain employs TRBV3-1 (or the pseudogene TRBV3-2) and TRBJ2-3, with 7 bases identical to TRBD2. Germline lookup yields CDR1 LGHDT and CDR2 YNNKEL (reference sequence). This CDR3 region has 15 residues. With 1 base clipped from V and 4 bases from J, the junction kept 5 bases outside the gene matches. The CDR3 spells CASSQGERDPDTQYF. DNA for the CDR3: TGTGCCAGCAGCCAAGGTGAGCGGGACCCAGATACGCAGTATTTT.

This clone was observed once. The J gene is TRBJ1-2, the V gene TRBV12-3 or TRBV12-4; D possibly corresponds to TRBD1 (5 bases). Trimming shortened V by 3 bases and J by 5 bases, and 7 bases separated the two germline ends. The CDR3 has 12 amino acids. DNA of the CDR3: TGTGCCAGCAGTTTTGGGGCTTATGGCTACACCTTC. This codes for CASSFGAYGYTF.

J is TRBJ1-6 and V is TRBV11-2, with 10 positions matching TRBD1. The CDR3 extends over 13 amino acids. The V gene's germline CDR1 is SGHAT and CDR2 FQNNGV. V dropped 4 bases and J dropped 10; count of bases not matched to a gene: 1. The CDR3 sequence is CASSWDRGSPLHF. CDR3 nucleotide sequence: TGTGCCAGCAGCTGGGACAGGGGATCACCCCTCCACTTT.

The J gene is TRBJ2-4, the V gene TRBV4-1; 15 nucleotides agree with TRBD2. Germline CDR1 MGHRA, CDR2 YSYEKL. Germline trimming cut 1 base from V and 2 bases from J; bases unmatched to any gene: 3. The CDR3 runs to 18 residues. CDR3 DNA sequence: TGCGCCAGCAGCCAAGGGGGGACTAGCGGGAGGTCCAAAAACATTCAGTACTTC. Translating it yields CASSQGGTSGRSKNIQYF.

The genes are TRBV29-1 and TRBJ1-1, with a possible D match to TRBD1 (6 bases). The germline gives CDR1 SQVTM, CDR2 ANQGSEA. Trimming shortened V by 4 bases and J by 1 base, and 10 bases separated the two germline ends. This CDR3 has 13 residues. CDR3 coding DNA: TGCAGCGTTGCAAGACAGGAGAACACTGAAGCTTTCTTT. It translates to CSVARQENTEAFF. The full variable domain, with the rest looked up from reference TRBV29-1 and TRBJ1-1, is SAVISQKPSRDICQRGTSLTIQCQVDSQVTMMFWYRQQPGQSLTLIATANQGSEATYESGFVIDKFPISRPNLTFSTLTVSNMSPEDSSIYLCSVARQENTEAFFGQGTRLTVV.

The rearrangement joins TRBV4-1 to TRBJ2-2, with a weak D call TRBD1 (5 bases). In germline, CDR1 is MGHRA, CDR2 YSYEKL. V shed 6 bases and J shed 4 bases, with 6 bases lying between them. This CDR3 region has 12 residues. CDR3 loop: CASSQGTGELFF. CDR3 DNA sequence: TGCGCCAGCAGTCAGGGCACCGGGGAGCTGTTTTTT.

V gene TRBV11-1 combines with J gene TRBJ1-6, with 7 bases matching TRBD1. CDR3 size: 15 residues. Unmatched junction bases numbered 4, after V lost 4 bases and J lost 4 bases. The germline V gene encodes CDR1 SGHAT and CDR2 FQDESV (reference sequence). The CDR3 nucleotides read TGTGCCAGCAGCTGGACAGGACCTTATAATTCACCCCTCCACTTT. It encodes CASSWTGPYNSPLHF.

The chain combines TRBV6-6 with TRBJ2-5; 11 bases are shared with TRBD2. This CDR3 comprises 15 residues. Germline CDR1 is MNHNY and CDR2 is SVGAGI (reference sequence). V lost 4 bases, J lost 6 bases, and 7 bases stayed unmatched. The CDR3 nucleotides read TGTGCCAGCAGTTCCTTAGCGGGAGGGAGACAGACCCAGTACTTC. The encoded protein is CASSSLAGGRQTQYF.

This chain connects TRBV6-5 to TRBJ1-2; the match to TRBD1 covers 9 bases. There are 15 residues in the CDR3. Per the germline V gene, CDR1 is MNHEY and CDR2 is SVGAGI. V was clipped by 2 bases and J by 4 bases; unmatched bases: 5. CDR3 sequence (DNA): TGTGCCAGCAGTTACAGCACAGGGGGCGGCTATGGCTACACCTTC. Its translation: CASSYSTGGGYGYTF.

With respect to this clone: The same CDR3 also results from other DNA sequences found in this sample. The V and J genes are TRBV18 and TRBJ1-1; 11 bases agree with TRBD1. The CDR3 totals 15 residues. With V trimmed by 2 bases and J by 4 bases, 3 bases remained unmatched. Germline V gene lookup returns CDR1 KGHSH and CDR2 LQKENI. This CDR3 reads CASSPWDRGSTEAFF. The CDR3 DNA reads TGTGCCAGCTCACCATGGGACAGGGGGAGCACTGAAGCTTTCTTT.

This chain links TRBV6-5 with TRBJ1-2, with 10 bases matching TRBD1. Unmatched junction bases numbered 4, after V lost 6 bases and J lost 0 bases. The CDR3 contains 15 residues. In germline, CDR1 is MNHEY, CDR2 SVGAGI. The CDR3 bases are TGTGCCAGCAGGACCGGACAGGGGGCTAACTATGGCTACACCTTC. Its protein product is CASRTGQGANYGYTF.

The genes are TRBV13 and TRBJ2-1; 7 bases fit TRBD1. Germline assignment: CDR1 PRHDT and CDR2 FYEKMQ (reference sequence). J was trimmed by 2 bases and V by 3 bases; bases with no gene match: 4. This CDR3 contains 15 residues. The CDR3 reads CASSFGRGPYNEQFF. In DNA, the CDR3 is TGTGCCAGCAGCTTTGGAAGGGGGCCCTACAATGAGCAGTTCTTC.

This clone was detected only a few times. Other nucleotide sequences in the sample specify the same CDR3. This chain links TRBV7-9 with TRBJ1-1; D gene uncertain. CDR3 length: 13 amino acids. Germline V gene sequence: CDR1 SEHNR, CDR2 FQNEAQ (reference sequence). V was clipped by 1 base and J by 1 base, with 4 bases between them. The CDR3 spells CASSLEGNTEAFF. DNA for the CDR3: TGTGCCAGCAGCTTAGAGGGGAACACTGAAGCTTTCTTT.

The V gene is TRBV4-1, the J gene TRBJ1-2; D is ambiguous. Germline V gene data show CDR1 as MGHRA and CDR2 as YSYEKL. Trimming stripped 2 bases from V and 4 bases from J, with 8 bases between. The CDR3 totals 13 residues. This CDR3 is CASSQTRVYGYTF. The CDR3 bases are TGCGCCAGCAGCCAAACAAGGGTCTATGGCTACACCTTC.

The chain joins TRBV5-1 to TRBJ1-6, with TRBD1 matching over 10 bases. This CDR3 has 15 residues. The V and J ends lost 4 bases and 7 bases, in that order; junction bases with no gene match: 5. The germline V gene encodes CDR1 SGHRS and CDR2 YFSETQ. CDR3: CASSPGQGDNSPLHF. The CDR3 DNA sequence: TGCGCCAGCAGCCCCGGACAGGGGGACAATTCACCCCTCCACTTT.

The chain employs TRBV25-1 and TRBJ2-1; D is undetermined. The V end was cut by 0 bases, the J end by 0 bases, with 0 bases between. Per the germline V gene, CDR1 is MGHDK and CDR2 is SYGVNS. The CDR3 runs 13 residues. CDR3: CASSEYSYNEQFF. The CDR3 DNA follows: TGTGCCAGCAGTGAATACTCCTACAATGAGCAGTTCTTC.

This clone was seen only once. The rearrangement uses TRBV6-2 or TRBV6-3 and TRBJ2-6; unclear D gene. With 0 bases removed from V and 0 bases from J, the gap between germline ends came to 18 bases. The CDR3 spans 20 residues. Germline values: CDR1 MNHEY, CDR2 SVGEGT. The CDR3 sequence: CASSYSTVLTGYSGANVLTF. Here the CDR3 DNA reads TGTGCCAGCAGTTACTCGACTGTTTTAACCGGCTACTCTGGGGCCAACGTCCTGACTTTC.

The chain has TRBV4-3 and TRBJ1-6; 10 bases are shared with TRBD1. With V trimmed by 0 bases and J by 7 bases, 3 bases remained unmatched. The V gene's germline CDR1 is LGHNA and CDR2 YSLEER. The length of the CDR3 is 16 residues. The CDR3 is CASSQDGGQGNSPLHF. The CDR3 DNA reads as TGCGCCAGCAGCCAAGATGGGGGACAGGGGAATTCACCCCTCCACTTT.

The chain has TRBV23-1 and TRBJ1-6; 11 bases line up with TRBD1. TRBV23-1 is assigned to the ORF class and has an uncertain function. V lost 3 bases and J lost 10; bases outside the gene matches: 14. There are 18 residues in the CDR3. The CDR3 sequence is CASSHPPTTGTGGSPLHF. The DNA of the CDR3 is TGCGCCAGCAGTCACCCCCCGACAACCGGGACAGGGGGATCACCCCTCCACTTT.

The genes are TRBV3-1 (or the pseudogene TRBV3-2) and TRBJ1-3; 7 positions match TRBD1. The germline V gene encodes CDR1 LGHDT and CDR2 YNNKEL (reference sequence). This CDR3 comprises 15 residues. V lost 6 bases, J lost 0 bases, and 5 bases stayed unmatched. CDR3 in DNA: TGTGCCAGCAGGGCGACAGGGCCCTCTGGAAACACCATATATTTT. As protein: CASRATGPSGNTIYF.

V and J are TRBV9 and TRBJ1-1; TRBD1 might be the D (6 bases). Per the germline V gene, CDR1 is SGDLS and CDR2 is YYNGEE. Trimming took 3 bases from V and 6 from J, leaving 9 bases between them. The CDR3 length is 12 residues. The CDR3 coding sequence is TGTGCCAGCAGCGGAGGGGGGGCTGAAGCTTTCTTT. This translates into CASSGGGAEAFF.

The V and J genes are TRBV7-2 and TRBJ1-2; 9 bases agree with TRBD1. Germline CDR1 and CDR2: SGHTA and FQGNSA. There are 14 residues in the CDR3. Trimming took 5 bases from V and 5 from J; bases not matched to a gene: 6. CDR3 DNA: TGTGCCAGCAGCCCCCGGGACAGGGATTATGGCTACACCTTC. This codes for CASSPRDRDYGYTF.